The clone carrying this TCR beta chain was seen a few times. Its antigen is undetermined. These data originate in a study of human T cells and chemical hapten exposure. The overall study: Minor pooled library volume differences mainly drove per-sample TCR yield variation.

As to time point: healthy volunteer bleed at 2 weeks. Unfractionated whole blood was the source from which total RNA was extracted. During construction of the library, unique molecular identifiers were attached to individual cDNA molecules for quantitative, reproducible TCR counting. Per the original methods: Samples contained a median of roughly 96,000 TCRs, with a range of about 23,224 to 690,600. TCRdb fed the RACE reads into MiXCR, producing one record per CDR3 protein. The V and J calls were determined by TCRdb, not by the authors. The sample lists tens of thousands of distinct CDR3 sequences; 8.5% to 9% were seen once. Whole-study results and caveats: With DPC sensitization, TCRs exceeding 1 in 1000 frequency showed no change.

The source is a female donor in good health. Some clones in this sample may be carry-over from other donors' samples. The material sequenced was whole blood.

CDR3 loop: CASSLGHFNPSAGANVLTF. CDR3 DNA sequence: TGTGCCAGCAGTTTAGGACATTTTAACCCCTCTGCTGGGGCCAACGTCCTGACTTTC. The genes are TRBV2 and TRBJ2-6; maybe TRBD1 (5 bases). The germline V gene has CDR1 SNHLY and CDR2 FYNNEI. The CDR3 is 19 residues long. V was trimmed by 5 bases and J by 2 bases, leaving 22 bases between them.